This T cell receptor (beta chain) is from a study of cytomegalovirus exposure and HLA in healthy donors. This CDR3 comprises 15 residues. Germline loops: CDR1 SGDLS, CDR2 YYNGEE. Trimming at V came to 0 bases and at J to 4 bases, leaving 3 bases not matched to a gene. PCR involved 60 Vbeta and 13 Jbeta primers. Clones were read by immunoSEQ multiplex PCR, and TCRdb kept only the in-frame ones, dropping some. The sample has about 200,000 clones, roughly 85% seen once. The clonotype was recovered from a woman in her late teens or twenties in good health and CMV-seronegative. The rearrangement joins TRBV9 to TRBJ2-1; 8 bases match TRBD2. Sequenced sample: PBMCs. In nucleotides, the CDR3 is TGTGCCAGCAGCGTAGAGGGCGGGAGGTACAATGAGCAGTTCTTC. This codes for CASSVEGGRYNEQFF.